This T cell receptor (beta chain) is from a study of T cells in Graves' hyperthyroidism and ophthalmopathy. It was RNA transcripts that yielded the amplified TCR beta CDR3 regions. Initially, a first-round RT-PCR of the TCR CDR3 employed the HTBI primer set. MiXCR, run by TCRdb on the multiplex PCR reads, gives a single entry per CDR3 protein. Of about 700,000 distinct CDR3 sequences listed, 12% to 15% are singletons. The germline CDR1 and CDR2 sequences are LNHDA and SQIVND (reference sequence). V lost 4 bases and J 0 bases, leaving 4 bases between the germline ends. The CDR3 consists of 13 residues. About this clonotype: Its target is not known.

Findings of the study overall: Blood shared most expanded thyroid clonotypes above 0.001.

This chain joins TRBV19 and TRBJ2-1; no reliable D call. This TCR was sampled from a woman between 18 and 29 years old with Graves' hyperthyroidism. Sequenced: blood. Written as DNA, the CDR3 is TGTGCCAGTAGTAAGCCCTCCTACAATGAGCAGTTCTTC. Its translation is CASSKPSYNEQFF.